Listed below are T cell receptor beta chains from one sample, sequenced in a study of cytomegalovirus exposure and HLA in healthy donors. Some clones are missing from TCRdb's copy, which holds only in-frame ones; the method was immunoSEQ multiplex PCR. The sample gives around 150,000 clones, 83% of which show up once; around 4.3% is in the top ten. Sequenced input: PBMCs. The receptors shown here come from a man between 50 and 59 years old in good health and CMV-seropositive. Both conserved end residues are part of each CDR3. A D gene is named only where the DNA matches it firmly. Expanded clones get a size class; other rows say once, few or many, or leave the size out.

TRBJ1-5 | NA | 15 | NA | TRBV19 | CASSIVPYSNQPQHF | TGTGCCAGTAGTATAGTACCCTATAGCAATCAGCCCCAGCATTTT
TRBJ2-1 | TRBD2 | 14 | NA | TRBV29-1 | CSVVGEGSYNEQFF | TGCAGCGTTGTGGGGGAGGGCTCCTACAATGAGCAGTTCTTC
TRBJ2-7 | NA | 13 | NA | TRBV6-6 | CASSSSRMYEQYF | TGTGCCAGCAGTTCGTCGAGGATGTACGAGCAGTACTTC
TRBJ2-5 | TRBD2 | 16 | NA | TRBV5-1 | CASSPGASGSPETQYF | TGCGCCAGCAGCCCAGGGGCTAGCGGGAGTCCAGAGACCCAGTACTTC
TRBJ1-5 | TRBD1 | 17 | NA | TRBV19 | CASSNRGTGGSHQPQHF | TGTGCCAGTAGTAATAGGGGGACAGGGGGCAGTCATCAGCCCCAGCATTTT
TRBJ2-7 | TRBD1 | 14 | once | TRBV27 | CASRPGTGPYEQYF | TGTGCCAGCAGACCCGGGACAGGACCCTACGAGCAGTACTTC
TRBJ2-5 | TRBD1 | 15 | NA | TRBV18 | CASSPPGQGGETQYF | TGTGCCAGCTCACCACCGGGACAGGGAGGAGAGACCCAGTACTTC
TRBJ2-4 | TRBD1 | 15 | NA | TRBV13 | CASSTATGTANLQYF | TGTGCCAGCAGCACGGCAACCGGGACAGCGAACCTTCAGTACTTC
TRBJ1-6 | TRBD1 | 17 | once | TRBV28 | CASSPPGTEGPNSPLHF | TGTGCCAGCAGTCCCCCGGGGACAGAGGGCCCTAATTCACCCCTCCACTTT
TRBJ2-3 | TRBD2 | 16 | NA | TRBV19 | CASSIVYSGGTDTQYF | TGTGCCAGTAGTATAGTGTACAGCGGGGGGACAGATACGCAGTATTTT
TRBJ1-3 | TRBD1 | 15 | NA | TRBV5-1 | CASSQRQGTGNTIYF | TGCGCCAGCAGCCAACGACAGGGGACGGGAAACACCATATATTTT
TRBJ2-7 | TRBD1 | 15 | NA | TRBV28 | CASSLFGTGTYEQYF | TGTGCCAGCAGTTTATTCGGGACAGGGACCTACGAGCAGTACTTC
TRBJ1-1 | NA | 12 | NA | TRBV19 | CASRQGRPEAFF | TGTGCCAGTAGACAGGGAAGGCCTGAAGCTTTCTTT
TRBJ1-1 | TRBD1 | 13 | NA | TRBV27 | CASSPWTGGEAFF | TGTGCCAGCAGTCCTTGGACAGGGGGCGAAGCTTTCTTT
TRBJ1-1 | NA | 13 | NA | TRBV5-1 | CASSPRLNTEAFF | TGCGCCAGCAGTCCGAGATTGAACACTGAAGCTTTCTTT
TRBJ2-2 | TRBD2 | 16 | NA | TRBV7-8 | CASHPGLAGRTGELFF | TGTGCCAGCCACCCTGGACTAGCGGGAAGGACCGGGGAGCTGTTTTTT
TRBJ2-6 | NA | 20 | NA | TRBV30 | CAWSVYPPGHLYSGANVLTF | TGTGCCTGGAGTGTTTACCCCCCTGGACATCTCTACTCTGGGGCCAACGTCCTGACTTTC
TRBJ2-5 | NA | 11 | once | TRBV7-9 | CASSFLETQYF | TGTGCCAGCAGTTTCCTGGAGACCCAGTACTTC
TRBJ1-4 | NA | 13 | NA | TRBV9 | CASGRGNNEKLFF | TGTGCCAGCGGACGCGGGAATAATGAAAAACTGTTTTTT
TRBJ2-3 | TRBD2 | 16 | NA | TRBV4-1 | CASSQGLAGGPDTQYF | TGCGCCAGCAGCCAGGGACTAGCGGGAGGGCCAGATACGCAGTATTTT
TRBJ1-2 | TRBD1 | 15 | NA | TRBV29-1 | CSVEPRDRGDYGYTF | TGCAGCGTTGAGCCGCGGGACAGGGGGGACTATGGCTACACCTTC
TRBJ2-1 | TRBD1 | 16 | once | TRBV7-9 | CASISKGAFTYNEQFF | TGTGCCAGCATATCAAAGGGGGCCTTCACCTACAATGAGCAGTTCTTC
TRBJ2-3 | TRBD2 | 19 | NA | TRBV4-1 | CASSQEGQRGGSGTDTQYF | TGCGCCAGCAGCCAAGAGGGGCAGCGGGGGGGCTCGGGCACAGATACGCAGTATTTT
TRBJ1-4 | TRBD1 | 20 | NA | TRBV4-1 | CASSQEIAGTAAVRNEKLFF | TGCGCCAGCAGCCAAGAAATCGCCGGGACAGCGGCCGTTAGGAATGAAAAACTGTTTTTT
TRBJ2-1 | TRBD2 | 16 | NA | TRBV25-1 | CASSETSSSSYNEQFF | TGTGCCAGCAGTGAGACTAGCTCAAGCTCCTACAATGAGCAGTTCTTC
TRBJ1-3 | TRBD1 | 16 | few | TRBV7-2 | CASSLEPQGAGNTIYF | TGTGCCAGCAGCTTAGAACCACAGGGGGCTGGAAACACCATATATTTT
TRBJ1-2 | TRBD1 | 12 | NA | TRBV28 | CASSSGTGGSTF | TGTGCCAGCAGTTCCGGGACAGGGGGGAGCACCTTC
TRBJ1-1 | NA | 16 | NA | TRBV19 | CASSIDGDYRNTEAFF | TGTGCCAGTAGTATAGATGGGGACTATAGGAACACTGAAGCTTTCTTT
TRBJ2-1 | TRBD1 | 15 | once | TRBV7-3 | CASSLTGTGDNEQFF | TGTGCCAGCAGCTTAACCGGGACAGGGGACAATGAGCAGTTCTTC
TRBJ2-7 | NA | 12 | NA | TRBV7-9 | CASSFIPYEQYF | TGTGCCAGCAGCTTCATCCCCTACGAGCAGTACTTC
TRBJ2-1 | TRBD2 | 16 | NA | TRBV27 | CASSFIAGGPNNEQFF | TGTGCCAGCAGTTTTATAGCGGGAGGGCCGAATAATGAGCAGTTCTTC
TRBJ2-1 | TRBD2 | 18 | NA | TRBV4-1 | CASSLTSGRVRGYNEQFF | TGCGCCAGCAGCCTGACTAGCGGGAGGGTCCGTGGGTACAATGAGCAGTTCTTC
TRBJ2-5 | TRBD1 | 13 | NA | TRBV19 | CASSQDRAETQYF | TGTGCCAGTAGTCAGGACAGGGCTGAGACCCAGTACTTC
TRBJ1-2 | NA | 14 | few | TRBV5-1 | CASSLDGGGYGYTF | TGCGCCAGCAGCTTGGACGGCGGCGGCTATGGCTACACCTTC
TRBJ2-7 | TRBD1 | 13 | NA | TRBV5-1 | CASSLGQGLEQYF | TGCGCCAGCAGCTTGGGACAGGGCCTCGAGCAGTACTTC
TRBJ2-5 | NA | 17 | NA | TRBV9 | CASSVTSGGLLQETQYF | TGTGCCAGCAGCGTAACGTCCGGCGGGCTCCTCCAAGAGACCCAGTACTTC
TRBJ2-2 | NA | 17 | once | TRBV28 | CASSRRDFYFNTGELFF | TGTGCCAGCAGTCGCCGGGACTTCTACTTTAACACCGGGGAGCTGTTTTTT
TRBJ2-2 | NA | 13 | NA | TRBV29-1 | CSAGLGGTGELFF | TGCAGCGCGGGGTTGGGGGGAACCGGGGAGCTGTTTTTT
TRBJ1-2 | NA | 16 | NA | TRBV6-5 | CASSYSKAGHNYGYTF | TGTGCCAGCAGTTACTCGAAGGCAGGTCATAACTATGGCTACACCTTC